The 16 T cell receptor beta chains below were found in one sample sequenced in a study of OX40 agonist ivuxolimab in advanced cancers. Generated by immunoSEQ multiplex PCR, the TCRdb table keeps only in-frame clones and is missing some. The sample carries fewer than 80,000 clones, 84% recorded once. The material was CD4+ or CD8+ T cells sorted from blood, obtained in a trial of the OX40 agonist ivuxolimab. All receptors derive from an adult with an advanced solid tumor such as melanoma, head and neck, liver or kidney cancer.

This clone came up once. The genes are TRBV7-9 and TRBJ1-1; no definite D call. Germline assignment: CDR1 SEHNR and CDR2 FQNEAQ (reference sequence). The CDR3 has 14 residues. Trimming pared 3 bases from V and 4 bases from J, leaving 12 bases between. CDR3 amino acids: CASSFRESGTEAFF. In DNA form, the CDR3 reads TGTGCCAGCAGCTTCAGAGAATCTGGCACTGAAGCTTTCTTT.

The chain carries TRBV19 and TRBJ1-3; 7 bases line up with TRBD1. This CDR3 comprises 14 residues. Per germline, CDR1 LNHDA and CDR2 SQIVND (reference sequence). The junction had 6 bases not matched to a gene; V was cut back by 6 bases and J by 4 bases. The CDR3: CASSLGTAGNTIYF. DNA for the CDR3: TGTGCCAGTAGCTTAGGGACAGCAGGAAACACCATATATTTT.

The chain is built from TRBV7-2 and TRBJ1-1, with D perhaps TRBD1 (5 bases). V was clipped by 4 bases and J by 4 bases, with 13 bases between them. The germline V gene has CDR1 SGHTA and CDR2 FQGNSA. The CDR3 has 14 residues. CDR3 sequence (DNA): TGTGCCAGCAGCTCACAGATGGGGGGCACTGAAGCTTTCTTT. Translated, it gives CASSSQMGGTEAFF.

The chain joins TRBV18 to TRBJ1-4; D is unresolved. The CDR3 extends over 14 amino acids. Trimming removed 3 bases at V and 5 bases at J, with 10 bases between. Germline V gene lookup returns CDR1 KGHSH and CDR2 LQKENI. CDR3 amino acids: CASSPARNNEKLFF. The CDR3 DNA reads TGTGCCAGCTCACCGGCCAGAAACAATGAAAAACTGTTTTTT.

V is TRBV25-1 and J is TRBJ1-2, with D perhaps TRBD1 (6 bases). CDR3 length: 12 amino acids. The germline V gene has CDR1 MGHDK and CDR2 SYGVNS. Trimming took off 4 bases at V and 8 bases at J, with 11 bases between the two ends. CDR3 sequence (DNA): TGTGCCAGCAGTGTCAGGGGTGAGGGCTACACCTTC. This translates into CASSVRGEGYTF.

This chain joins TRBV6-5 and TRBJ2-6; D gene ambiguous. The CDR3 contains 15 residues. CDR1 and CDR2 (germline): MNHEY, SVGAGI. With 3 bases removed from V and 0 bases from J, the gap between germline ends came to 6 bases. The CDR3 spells CASSYQNSGANVLTF. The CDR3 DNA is TGTGCCAGCAGTTATCAGAACTCTGGGGCCAACGTCCTGACTTTC.

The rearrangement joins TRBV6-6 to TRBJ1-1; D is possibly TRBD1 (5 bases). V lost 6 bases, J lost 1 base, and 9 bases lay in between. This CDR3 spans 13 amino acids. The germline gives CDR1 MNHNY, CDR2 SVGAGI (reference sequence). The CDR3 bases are TGTGCCAGCAGGGGAGACAGGAACACTGAAGCTTTCTTT. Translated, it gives CASRGDRNTEAFF.

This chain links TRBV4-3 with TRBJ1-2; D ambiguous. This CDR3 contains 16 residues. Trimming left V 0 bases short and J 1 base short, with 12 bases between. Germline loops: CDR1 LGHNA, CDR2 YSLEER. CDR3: CASSQEPAGFNYGYTF. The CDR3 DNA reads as TGCGCCAGCAGCCAAGAACCGGCAGGCTTTAACTATGGCTACACCTTC.

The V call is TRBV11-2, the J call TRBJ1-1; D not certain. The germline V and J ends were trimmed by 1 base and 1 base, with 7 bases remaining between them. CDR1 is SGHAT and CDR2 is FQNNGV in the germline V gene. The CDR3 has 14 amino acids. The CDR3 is CASSLGAANTEAFF. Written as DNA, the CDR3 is TGTGCCAGCAGCTTAGGTGCAGCGAACACTGAAGCTTTCTTT. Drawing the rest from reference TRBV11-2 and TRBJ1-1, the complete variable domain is EAGVAQSPRYKIIEKRQSVAFWCNPISGHATLYWYQQILGQGPKLLIQFQNNGVVDDSQLPKDRFSAERLKGVDSTLKIQPAKLEDSAVYLCASSLGAANTEAFFGQGTRLTVV.

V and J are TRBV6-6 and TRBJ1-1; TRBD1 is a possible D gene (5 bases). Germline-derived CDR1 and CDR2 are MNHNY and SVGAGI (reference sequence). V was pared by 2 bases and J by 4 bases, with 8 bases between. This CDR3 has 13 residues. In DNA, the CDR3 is TGTGCCAGCAGTTACGTCGGGGCCACTGAAGCTTTCTTT. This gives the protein CASSYVGATEAFF.

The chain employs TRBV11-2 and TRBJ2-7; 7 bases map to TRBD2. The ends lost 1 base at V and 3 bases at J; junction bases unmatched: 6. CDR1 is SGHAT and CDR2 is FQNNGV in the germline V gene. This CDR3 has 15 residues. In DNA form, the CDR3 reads TGTGCCAGCAGCTTAGGGGGGGGTGCCTTCTACGAGCAGTACTTC. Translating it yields CASSLGGGAFYEQYF.

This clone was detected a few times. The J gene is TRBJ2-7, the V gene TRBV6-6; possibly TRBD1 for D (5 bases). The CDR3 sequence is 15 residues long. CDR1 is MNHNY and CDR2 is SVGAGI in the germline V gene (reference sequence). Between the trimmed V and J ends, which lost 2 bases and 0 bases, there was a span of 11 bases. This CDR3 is CASSYGARSSYEQYF. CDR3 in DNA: TGTGCCAGCAGTTACGGGGCGCGGAGCTCCTACGAGCAGTACTTC.

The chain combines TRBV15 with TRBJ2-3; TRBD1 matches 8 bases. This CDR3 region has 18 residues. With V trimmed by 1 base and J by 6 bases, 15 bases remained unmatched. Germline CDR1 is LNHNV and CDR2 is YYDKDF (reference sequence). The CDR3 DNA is TGTGCCACCAGCAGAGGACTGAATTCAGGGGGCGCTGGGGATACGCAGTATTTT. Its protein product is CATSRGLNSGGAGDTQYF.

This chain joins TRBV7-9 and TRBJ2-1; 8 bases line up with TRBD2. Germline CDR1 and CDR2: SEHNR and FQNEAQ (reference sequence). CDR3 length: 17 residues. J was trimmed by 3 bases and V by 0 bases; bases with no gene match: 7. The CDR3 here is CASSLAVSAGGYNEQFF. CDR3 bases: TGTGCCAGCAGCTTAGCCGTTTCTGCGGGGGGCTACAATGAGCAGTTCTTC.

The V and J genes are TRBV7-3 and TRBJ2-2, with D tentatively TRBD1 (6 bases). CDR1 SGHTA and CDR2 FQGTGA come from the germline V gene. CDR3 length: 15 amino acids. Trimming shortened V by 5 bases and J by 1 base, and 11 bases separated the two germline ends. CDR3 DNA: TGTGCCAGCAGCGGGGGCGTAGGGAACACCGGGGAGCTGTTTTTT. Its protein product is CASSGGVGNTGELFF. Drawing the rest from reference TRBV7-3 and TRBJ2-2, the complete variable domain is GAGVSQTPSNKVTEKGKYVELRCDPISGHTALYWYRQSLGQGPEFLIYFQGTGAADDSGLPNDRFFAVRPEGSVSTLKIQRTERGDSAVYLCASSGGVGNTGELFFGEGSRLTVL.

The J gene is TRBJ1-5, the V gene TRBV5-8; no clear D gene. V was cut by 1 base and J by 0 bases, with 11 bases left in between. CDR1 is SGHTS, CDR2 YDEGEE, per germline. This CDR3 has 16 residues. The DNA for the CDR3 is TGTGCCAGCAGCTTGTTACGGACGGATAGCAATCAGCCCCAGCATTTT. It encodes CASSLLRTDSNQPQHF.